The source of this T cell receptor beta chain is a study of response to subunit inactivated influenza vaccine. The study, taken as a whole, reports: T cells newly recruited by each seasonal influenza vaccination are few, the authors suggested.

The V gene's germline CDR1 is SGHNT and CDR2 YYREEE (reference sequence). This CDR3 has 15 residues. The V end lost 4 bases, the J end lost 1 base, and 13 bases lay between the germline ends. A single record per CDR3 protein comes from TCRdb applying MiXCR to the RT-PCR reads. The table includes roughly 790,000 distinct CDR3 sequences, over 20% detected once. This clonotype occurred a few times. The antigen remains undetermined. This clonotype was sampled from a man between 45 and 60 years old who received an inactivated influenza vaccine. The chain employs TRBV5-4 and TRBJ2-3, with a weak D call TRBD2 (6 bases). Source: PBMCs from blood, taken 4 to 6 days after vaccination. The CDR3 bases are TGTGCCAGCAGCCCCGCGGAGGGCCGCACAGATACGCAGTATTTT. Its translation is CASSPAEGRTDTQYF.